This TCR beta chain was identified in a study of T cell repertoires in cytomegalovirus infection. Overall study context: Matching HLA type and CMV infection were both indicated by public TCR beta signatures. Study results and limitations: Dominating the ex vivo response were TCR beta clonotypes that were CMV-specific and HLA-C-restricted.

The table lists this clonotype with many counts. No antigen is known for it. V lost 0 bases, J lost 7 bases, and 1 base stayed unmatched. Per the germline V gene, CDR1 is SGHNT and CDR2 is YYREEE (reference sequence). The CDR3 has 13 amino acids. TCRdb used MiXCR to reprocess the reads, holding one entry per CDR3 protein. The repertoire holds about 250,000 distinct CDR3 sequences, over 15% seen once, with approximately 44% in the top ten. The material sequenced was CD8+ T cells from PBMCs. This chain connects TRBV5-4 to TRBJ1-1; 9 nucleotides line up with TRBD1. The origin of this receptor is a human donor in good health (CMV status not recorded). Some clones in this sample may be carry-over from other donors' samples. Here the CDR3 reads CASSLGTGVEAFF. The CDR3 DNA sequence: TGTGCCAGCAGCTTGGGGACAGGGGTTGAAGCTTTCTTT.